The clone carrying this TCR beta chain was counted ten times or more. Antigen unknown. The data are from a study of molecular identifiers for immune sequencing clone quantification. Broader study findings: The study found clones above 20 RNA copies held over 97% of effector molecules and under 1% in naive cells. Jurkat TCR RNA spiked in from one cell reportedly remained identifiable amid over 850,000 naive cells.

Sorted inputs of roughly 19,000 to 1,100,000 cells, with 10%, 30% or 50% RNA, yielded naive CD8 libraries. The CD8+CD4-CCR7+CD45RA+ phenotype defined the sorted naive CD8 T cells. One entry per CDR3 protein results from TCRdb running MiXCR on the PCR reads. The sample lists 88,000 or so distinct CDR3 sequences, 21% occurring once. CDR1 is SGHRS and CDR2 is YFSETQ in the germline V gene. Trimming took off 0 bases at V and 3 bases at J, with 8 bases between the two ends. This CDR3 contains 14 residues. The genes are TRBV5-1 and TRBJ2-3, with a possible D match to TRBD2 (6 bases). This clonotype was obtained from a human donor in good health. Some libraries in this study had Jurkat cell RNA spiked in. Specimen: naive CD8+ T cells from blood, with Jurkat cell RNA spiked in. Subset given: FACS-sorted CD8+CD4-CCR7+CD45RA+ naive T cells. The CDR3 is CASSLGGTTDTQYF. The CDR3 DNA reads TGCGCCAGCAGCTTGGGCGGGACTACAGATACGCAGTATTTT.